This T cell receptor beta chain is from a study of OX40 agonist ivuxolimab in advanced cancers. In the study overall: Ivuxolimab was an agonistic, fully human IgG2 monoclonal antibody directed against OX40 (CD134), a costimulatory receptor. Intravenous ivuxolimab was administered to patients every 2 weeks at six dose levels: 0.01, 0.1, 0.3, 1.5, 3 and 10 mg/kg. Of the approximately 50 patients in dose escalation, some 20 had hepatocellular carcinoma, some 15 had melanoma, 9 had renal cell carcinoma and 9 had head and neck cancer. In the dose-escalation cohort, 82.7% of patients were male, and the mean age was about 55 years, with a range of roughly 20 to 79. Prior anti-PD-1, anti-PD-L1 or anti-CTLA-4 therapy was permitted, and checkpoint inhibitors had been received by approximately 39% of dose-escalation patients. Three dose-escalation patients achieved partial responses, one with hepatocellular carcinoma and two with cutaneous melanoma. The point of sequencing TCRbeta in the periphery was to test whether ivuxolimab changed TCR sequence diversity and drove clonal T-cell expansion. The paper covers the monotherapy dose-escalation part of the phase I ivuxolimab trial, which included N ≈ 54 patients. What the authors observed across the whole study: At doses from 0.1 to 3.0 mg/kg, clonal expansion was seen in both CD4+ and CD8+ blood T cells between baseline and week 6. In partial responders in the 0.1-3.0 mg/kg groups, normalized peripheral clonal expansion was found to be among the lowest, especially among CD8+ T cells. The antigen specificity of the peripheral T cells that underwent clonal expansion was not determined. After ivuxolimab, more expanded clones were found on average in CD8+ T cells than in CD4+ T cells. Low levels of normalized T-cell clonal expansion were also seen in some patients who did not respond.

The trial excluded patients who had a history of autoimmune disease or were on systemic immunosuppression. Peripheral blood for TCR sequencing was drawn from every dose cohort at baseline, at cycle 4 day 1 and at cycle 7 day 1. Samples came from an open-label, multicenter, first-in-human phase I dose-escalation trial of ivuxolimab. Adults with locally advanced or metastatic head and neck squamous cell, hepatocellular, melanoma or renal cell carcinoma were enrolled in the trial. CD4+ and CD8+ T cells were sorted separately from peripheral blood before TCR sequencing. To sequence the TCRbeta CDR3 region, genomic DNA was isolated from the sorted cells. The immunoSEQ Assay was used to sequence the TCRbeta CDR3 regions. The clones in this table, taken by TCRdb from immuneACCESS, are in-frame only. Not every clone is retained; where verified, under half of the shortfall comes from an unresolved V gene, and the cause of the rest is unknown. This sample comprises 15,000 to 20,000 clones, 72% of them detected only once. The leading ten clones occupy approximately 22% of the sample.

In the case of this clone: Its antigen remains unidentified. Base quality data are lacking; no much larger clone is found one base away.

The specimen comprised CD4+ or CD8+ T cells sorted from blood, sampled in a trial of the OX40 agonist ivuxolimab. The receptor comes from an adult with an advanced solid tumor such as melanoma, head and neck, liver or kidney cancer.

The CDR3 has the sequence CASSLEPGTVFQETQYF. DNA sequence: TGTGCCAGCAGCTTAGAACCCGGGACAGTCTTCCAAGAGACCCAGTACTTC. Here the chain combines TRBV7-2 and TRBJ2-5, with 7 central nucleotides matching TRBD1. CDR1 and CDR2 are read off the germline V gene as SGHTA and FQGNSA. From the cysteine up to the phenylalanine, the CDR3 has a length of 17 residues. Of the read, only the CDR3 DNA is kept; its 51 bases are in frame from base 1. V is trimmed back by 1 base and J by 1 base, and the junction contains 9 bases that no gene match accounts for.